What follows is one T cell receptor beta chain and its context. The antigen remains undetermined. TCRdb redid the calling of the reads with MiXCR, one entry per CDR3 protein. The sample has about 830,000 distinct CDR3 sequences; about 30% are singletons. These data are taken from a study of T cell repertoires in cytomegalovirus infection. Trimming at V came to 5 bases and at J to 5 bases, leaving 6 bases not matched to a gene. This CDR3 spans 14 amino acids. The germline gives CDR1 LNHDA, CDR2 SQIVND (reference sequence). The V and J genes are TRBV19 and TRBJ1-5; 7 nucleotides line up with TRBD1. The receptor's source is a human donor in good health (CMV status not recorded). Some clones in this sample may be carry-over from other donors' samples. Material: cultured CD8+ T cells from PBMCs, obtained from culture after CMV antigen stimulation. As DNA, the CDR3 is TGTGCCAGTAGTGCACAGGGGAAGCATCAGCCCCAGCATTTT. It is translated as CASSAQGKHQPQHF.